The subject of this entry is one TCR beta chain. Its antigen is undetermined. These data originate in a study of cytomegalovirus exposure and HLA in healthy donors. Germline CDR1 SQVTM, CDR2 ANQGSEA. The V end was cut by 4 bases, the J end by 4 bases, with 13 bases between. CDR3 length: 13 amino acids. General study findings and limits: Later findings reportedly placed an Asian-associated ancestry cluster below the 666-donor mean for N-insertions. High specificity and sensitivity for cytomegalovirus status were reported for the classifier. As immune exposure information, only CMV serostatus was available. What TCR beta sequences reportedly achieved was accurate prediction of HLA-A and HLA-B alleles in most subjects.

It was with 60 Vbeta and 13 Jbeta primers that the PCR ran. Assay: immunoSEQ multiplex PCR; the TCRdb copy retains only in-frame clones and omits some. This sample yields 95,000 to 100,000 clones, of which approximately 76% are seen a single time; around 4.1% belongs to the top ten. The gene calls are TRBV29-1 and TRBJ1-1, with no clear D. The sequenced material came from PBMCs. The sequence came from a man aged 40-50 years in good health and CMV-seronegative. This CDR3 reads CSVVPVAGTEAFF. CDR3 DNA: TGCAGCGTTGTCCCGGTTGCGGGCACTGAAGCTTTCTTT.